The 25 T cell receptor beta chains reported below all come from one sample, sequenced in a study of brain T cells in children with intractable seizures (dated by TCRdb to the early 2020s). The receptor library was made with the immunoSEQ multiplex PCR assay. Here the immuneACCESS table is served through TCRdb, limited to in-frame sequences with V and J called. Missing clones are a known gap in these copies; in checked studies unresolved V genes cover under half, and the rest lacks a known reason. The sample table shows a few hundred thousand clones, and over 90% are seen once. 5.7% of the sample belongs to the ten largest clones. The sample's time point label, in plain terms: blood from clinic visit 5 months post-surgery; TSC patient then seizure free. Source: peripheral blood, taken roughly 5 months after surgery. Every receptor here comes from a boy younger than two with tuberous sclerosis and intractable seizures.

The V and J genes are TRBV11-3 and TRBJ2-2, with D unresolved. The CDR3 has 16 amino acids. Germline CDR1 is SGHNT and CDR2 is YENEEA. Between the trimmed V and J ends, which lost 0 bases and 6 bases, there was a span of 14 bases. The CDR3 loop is CASSLEDGRMSGELFF. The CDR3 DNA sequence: TGTGCCAGCAGCTTAGAGGACGGACGAATGTCCGGGGAGCTGTTTTTT.

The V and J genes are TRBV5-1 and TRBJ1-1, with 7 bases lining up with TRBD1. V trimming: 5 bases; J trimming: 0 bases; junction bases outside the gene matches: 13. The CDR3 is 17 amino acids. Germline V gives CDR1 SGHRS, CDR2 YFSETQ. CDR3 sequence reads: CASRPNRGGEMNTEAFF. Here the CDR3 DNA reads TGCGCCAGCAGGCCGAACAGGGGCGGGGAGATGAACACTGAAGCTTTCTTT.

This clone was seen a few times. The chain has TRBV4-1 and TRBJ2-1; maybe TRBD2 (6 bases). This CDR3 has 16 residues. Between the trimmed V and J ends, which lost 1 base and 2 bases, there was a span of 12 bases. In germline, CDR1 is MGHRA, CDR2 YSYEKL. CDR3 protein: CASSQVLAETYNEQFF. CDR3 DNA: TGCGCCAGCAGCCAAGTTTTAGCGGAGACCTACAATGAGCAGTTCTTC.

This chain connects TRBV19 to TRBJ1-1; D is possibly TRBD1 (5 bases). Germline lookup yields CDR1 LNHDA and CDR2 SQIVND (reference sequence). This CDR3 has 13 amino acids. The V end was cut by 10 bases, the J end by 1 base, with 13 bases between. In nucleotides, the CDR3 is TGTGCCACCCTGGGAGGGGCGAACACTGAAGCTTTCTTT. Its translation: CATLGGANTEAFF.

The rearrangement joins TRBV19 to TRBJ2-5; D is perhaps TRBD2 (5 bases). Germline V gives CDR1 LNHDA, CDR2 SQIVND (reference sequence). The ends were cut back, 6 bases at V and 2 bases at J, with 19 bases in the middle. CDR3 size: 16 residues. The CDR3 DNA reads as TGTGCCAGTAGCAAGAGGCTAGGAACTAGTCAAGAGACCCAGTACTTC. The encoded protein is CASSKRLGTSQETQYF. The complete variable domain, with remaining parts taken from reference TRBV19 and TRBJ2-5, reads DGGITQSPKYLFRKEGQNVTLSCEQNLNHDAMYWYRQDPGQGLRLIYYSQIVNDFQKGDIAEGYSVSREKKESFPLTVTSAQKNPTAFYLCASSKRLGTSQETQYFGPGTRLLVL.

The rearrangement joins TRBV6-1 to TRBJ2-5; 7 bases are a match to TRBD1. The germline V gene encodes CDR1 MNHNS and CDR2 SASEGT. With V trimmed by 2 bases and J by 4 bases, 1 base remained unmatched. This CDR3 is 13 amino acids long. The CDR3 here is CASSENRGETQYF. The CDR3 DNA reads TGTGCCAGCAGTGAAAACAGGGGAGAGACCCAGTACTTC.

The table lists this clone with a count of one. DNA for the CDR3: TGTGCCAGCAGTTACTCGGGACAGACCGCCGGGCATGGCTACACCTTC. This gives the protein CASSYSGQTAGHGYTF. This rearrangement joins TRBV6-5 to TRBJ1-2; TRBD1 matches 7 bases. The germline CDR1 and CDR2 sequences are MNHEY and SVGAGI. Germline trimming cut 0 bases from V and 6 bases from J; bases unmatched to any gene: 10. CDR3 length: 16 residues.

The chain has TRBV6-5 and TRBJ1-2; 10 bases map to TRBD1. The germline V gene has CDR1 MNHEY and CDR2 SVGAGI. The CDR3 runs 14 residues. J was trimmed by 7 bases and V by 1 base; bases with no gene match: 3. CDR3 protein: CASSYLGQGFGYTF. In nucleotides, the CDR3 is TGTGCCAGCAGTTACTTGGGACAGGGGTTTGGCTACACCTTC.

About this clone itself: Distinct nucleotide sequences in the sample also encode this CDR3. The CDR3 bases are TGTGCCAGCAACCTCGACAGGGATCACACCGGGGAGCTGTTTTTT. Translating it yields CASNLDRDHTGELFF. The V call is TRBV27, the J call TRBJ2-2, with 7 bases lining up with TRBD1. CDR3 size: 15 residues. CDR1 is MNHEY and CDR2 is SMNVEV in the germline V gene (reference sequence). Unmatched junction bases numbered 8, after V lost 7 bases and J lost 3 bases.

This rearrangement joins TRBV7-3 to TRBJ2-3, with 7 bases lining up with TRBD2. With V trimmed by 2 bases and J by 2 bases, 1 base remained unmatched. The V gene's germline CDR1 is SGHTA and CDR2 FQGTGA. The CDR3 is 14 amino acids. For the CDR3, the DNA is TGTGCCAGCAGCTTAGCGGGAGCCACAGATACGCAGTATTTT. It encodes CASSLAGATDTQYF.

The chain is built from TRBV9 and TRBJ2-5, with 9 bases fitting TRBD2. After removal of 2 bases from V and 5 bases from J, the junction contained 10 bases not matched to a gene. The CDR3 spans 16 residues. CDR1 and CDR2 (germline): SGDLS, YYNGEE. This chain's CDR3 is CASSVAGGLLVETQYF. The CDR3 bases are TGTGCCAGCAGCGTCGCGGGGGGGCTTCTTGTGGAGACCCAGTACTTC. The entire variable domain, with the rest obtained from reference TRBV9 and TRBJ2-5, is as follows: DSGVTQTPKHLITATGQRVTLRCSPRSGDLSVYWYQQSLDQGLQFLIQYYNGEERAKGNILERFSAQQFPDLHSELNLSSLELGDSALYFCASSVAGGLLVETQYFGPGTRLLVL.

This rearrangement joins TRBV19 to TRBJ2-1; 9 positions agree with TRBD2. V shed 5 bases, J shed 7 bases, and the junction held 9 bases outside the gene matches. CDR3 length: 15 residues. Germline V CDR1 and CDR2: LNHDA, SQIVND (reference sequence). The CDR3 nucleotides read TGTGCCAGTAGTCCCACTAGCGGGTCCGGGAATGAGCAGTTCTTC. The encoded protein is CASSPTSGSGNEQFF.

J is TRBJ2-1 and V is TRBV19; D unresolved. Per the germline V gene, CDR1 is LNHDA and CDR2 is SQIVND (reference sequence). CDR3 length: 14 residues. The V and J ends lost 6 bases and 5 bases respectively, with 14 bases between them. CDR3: CASRYGDADNEQFF. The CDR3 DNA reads TGTGCCAGTAGATATGGAGATGCGGACAATGAGCAGTTCTTC.

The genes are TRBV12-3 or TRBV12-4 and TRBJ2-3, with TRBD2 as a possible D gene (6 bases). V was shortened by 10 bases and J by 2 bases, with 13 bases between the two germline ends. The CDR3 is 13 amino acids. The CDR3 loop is CATTEGPTDTQYF. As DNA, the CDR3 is TGTGCCACAACGGAGGGCCCCACAGATACGCAGTATTTT.

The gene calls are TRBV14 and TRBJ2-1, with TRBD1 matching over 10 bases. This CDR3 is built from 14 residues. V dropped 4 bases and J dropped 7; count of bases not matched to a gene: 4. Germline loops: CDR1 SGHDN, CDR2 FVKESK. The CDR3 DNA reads TGTGCCAGCAGCCGAGACAGGGGGCCGAATGAGCAGTTCTTC. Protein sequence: CASSRDRGPNEQFF.

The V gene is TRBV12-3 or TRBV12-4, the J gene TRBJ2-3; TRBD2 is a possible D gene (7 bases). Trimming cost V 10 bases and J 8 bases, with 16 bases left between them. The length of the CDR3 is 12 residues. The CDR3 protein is CAITIGGGTQYF. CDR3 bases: TGTGCCATTACAATAGGGGGGGGTACGCAGTATTTT.

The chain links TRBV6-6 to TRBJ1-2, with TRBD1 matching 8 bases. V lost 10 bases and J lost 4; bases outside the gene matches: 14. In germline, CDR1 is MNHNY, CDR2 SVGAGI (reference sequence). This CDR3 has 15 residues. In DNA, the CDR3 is TGTGCCACATCCTCCGGGACAGGAGAGTCCTATGGCTACACCTTC. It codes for CATSSGTGESYGYTF.

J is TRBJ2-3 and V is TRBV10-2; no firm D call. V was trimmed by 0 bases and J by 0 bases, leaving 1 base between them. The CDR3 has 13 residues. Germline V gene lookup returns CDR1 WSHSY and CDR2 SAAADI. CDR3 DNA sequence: TGCGCCAGCAGTGAGTCTAGCACAGATACGCAGTATTTT. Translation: CASSESSTDTQYF.

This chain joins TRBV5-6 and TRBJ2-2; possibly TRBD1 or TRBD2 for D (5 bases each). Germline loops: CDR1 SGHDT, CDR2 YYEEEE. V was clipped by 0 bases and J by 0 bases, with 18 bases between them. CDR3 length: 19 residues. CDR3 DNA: TGTGCCAGCAGCTTGGCTCGGGCGGTGGGGGTACCGAACACCGGGGAGCTGTTTTTT. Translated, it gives CASSLARAVGVPNTGELFF.

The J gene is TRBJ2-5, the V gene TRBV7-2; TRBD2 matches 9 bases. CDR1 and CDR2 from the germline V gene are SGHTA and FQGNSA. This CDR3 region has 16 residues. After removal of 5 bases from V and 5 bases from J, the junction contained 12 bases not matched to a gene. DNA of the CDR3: TGTGCCAGCAGCCCCCCCCGGGGGGCGGGGGGGGAGACCCAGTACTTC. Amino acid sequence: CASSPPRGAGGETQYF.

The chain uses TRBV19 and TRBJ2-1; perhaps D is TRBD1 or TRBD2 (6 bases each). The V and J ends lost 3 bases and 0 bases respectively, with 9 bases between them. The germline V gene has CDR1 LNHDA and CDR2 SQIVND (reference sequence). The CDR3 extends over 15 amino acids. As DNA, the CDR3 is TGTGCCAGTAGTATGGGGGGCACCTCCTACAATGAGCAGTTCTTC. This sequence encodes CASSMGGTSYNEQFF.

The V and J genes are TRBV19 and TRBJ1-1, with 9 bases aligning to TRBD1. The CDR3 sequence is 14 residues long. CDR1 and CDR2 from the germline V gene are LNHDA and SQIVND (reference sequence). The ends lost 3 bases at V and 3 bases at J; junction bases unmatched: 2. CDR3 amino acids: CASSIGQGYTEAFF. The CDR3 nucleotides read TGTGCCAGTAGTATTGGACAGGGGTACACTGAAGCTTTCTTT. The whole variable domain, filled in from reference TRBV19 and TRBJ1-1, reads DGGITQSPKYLFRKEGQNVTLSCEQNLNHDAMYWYRQDPGQGLRLIYYSQIVNDFQKGDIAEGYSVSREKKESFPLTVTSAQKNPTAFYLCASSIGQGYTEAFFGQGTRLTVV.

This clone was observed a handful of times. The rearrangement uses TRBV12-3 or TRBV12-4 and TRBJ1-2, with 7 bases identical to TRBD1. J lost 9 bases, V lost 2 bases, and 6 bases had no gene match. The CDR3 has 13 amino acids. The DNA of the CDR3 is TGTGCCAGCAGTTTAACAGGGGAGTTGAGCTACACCTTC. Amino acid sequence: CASSLTGELSYTF.

The CDR3 nucleotides are TGTGCCTGGAGTGTATGGGCAGGGGCAAATGAAAAACTGTTTTTT. Its translation: CAWSVWAGANEKLFF. This chain uses TRBV30 with TRBJ1-4; D may be TRBD1 (6 bases). V lost 0 bases and J lost 5, with 13 bases in between. This CDR3 has 15 residues. Per the germline V gene, CDR1 is GTSNPN and CDR2 is SVGIG (reference sequence).

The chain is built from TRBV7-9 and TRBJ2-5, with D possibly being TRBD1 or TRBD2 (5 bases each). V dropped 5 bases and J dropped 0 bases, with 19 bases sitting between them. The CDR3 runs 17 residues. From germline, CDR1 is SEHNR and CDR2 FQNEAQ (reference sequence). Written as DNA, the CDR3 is TGTGCCAGCAGCCTTCGTAGTCTGGGACCGTACCAAGAGACCCAGTACTTC. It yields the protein CASSLRSLGPYQETQYF.